The 9 T cell receptor beta chains in this list originate from one sample, sequenced in a study of technical replicates of blood from a few donors. Measured with immunoSEQ multiplex PCR; TCRdb has only the in-frame clones, and not every one. The profile covers 50,000 or so clones, with about 90% appearing a single time and roughly 3.9% taken by the ten largest. The sequencing sample was made of PBMCs. All receptors derive from a human donor in good health. Some clones in this sample may be carry-over from other donors' samples.

This chain links TRBV27 with TRBJ1-6, with a weak D call TRBD1 (6 bases). CDR3 length: 15 amino acids. V was clipped by 7 bases and J by 2 bases, with 12 bases between them. Per the germline V gene, CDR1 is MNHEY and CDR2 is SMNVEV (reference sequence). The CDR3 coding sequence is TGTGCCAGCAACCAACAGGGCCCCTATAATTCACCCCTCCACTTT. Protein sequence: CASNQQGPYNSPLHF.

V usage is TRBV7-6 and J usage is TRBJ2-7; no definite D call. The V and J ends lost 4 bases and 6 bases respectively, with 10 bases between them. The CDR3 spans 12 residues. Per germline, CDR1 SGHVS and CDR2 FNYEAQ. CDR3 in amino acids: CASSSGSPEQYF. The CDR3 coding sequence is TGTGCCAGCAGCTCCGGTTCCCCCGAGCAGTACTTC.

The chain joins TRBV7-6 to TRBJ1-2, with 10 positions matching TRBD1. V lost 1 base, J lost 4 bases, and 3 bases stayed unmatched. There are 15 residues in the CDR3. Germline CDR1 and CDR2: SGHVS and FNYEAQ. This chain's CDR3 is CASSLGGTGVYGYTF. The CDR3 DNA is TGTGCCAGCAGCTTAGGGGGGACAGGGGTCTATGGCTACACCTTC.

The chain recombines TRBV19 with TRBJ2-7, with D uncertain. Trimming pared 5 bases from V and 1 base from J, leaving 9 bases between. CDR1 is LNHDA and CDR2 is SQIVND in the germline V gene (reference sequence). This CDR3 is 13 amino acids long. The chain's CDR3 is CASSDTESYEQYF. CDR3 in DNA: TGTGCCAGTAGTGATACAGAGTCCTACGAGCAGTACTTC.

The chain couples TRBV5-1 to TRBJ2-7, with D unclear. Between the trimmed V and J ends, which lost 0 bases and 6 bases, there was a span of 13 bases. The CDR3 contains 14 residues. CDR1 is SGHRS and CDR2 is YFSETQ in the germline V gene. CDR3 sequence reads: CASSLEAGSGEQYF. Here the CDR3 DNA reads TGCGCCAGCAGCTTGGAAGCTGGGTCGGGCGAGCAGTACTTC.

The chain joins TRBV7-9 to TRBJ2-3; 9 bases fit TRBD1. V dropped 4 bases and J dropped 6; count of bases not matched to a gene: 14. The germline V gene encodes CDR1 SEHNR and CDR2 FQNEAQ (reference sequence). The CDR3 sequence is 17 residues long. Here the CDR3 reads CASSYLTGTGRSDTQYF. In nucleotides, the CDR3 is TGTGCCAGCAGCTACCTAACCGGGACAGGGAGGTCGGATACGCAGTATTTT.

The chain has TRBV4-3 and TRBJ1-6, with TRBD1 as a possible D gene (6 bases). The CDR3 runs to 15 residues. CDR1 is LGHNA, CDR2 YSLEER, per germline. V was cut by 4 bases and J by 10 bases, with 17 bases left in between. DNA of the CDR3: TGCGCCAGCAGCCCCTGGGGGGGCGGAAGGTCACCCCTCCACTTT. Its translation is CASSPWGGGRSPLHF.

The rearrangement joins TRBV9 to TRBJ2-7, with 9 bases aligning to TRBD1. There are 15 residues in the CDR3. V lost 4 bases and J lost 6; bases outside the gene matches: 11. Germline CDR1 reads SGDLS; CDR2 reads YYNGEE. CDR3 in DNA: TGTGCCAGCAGCCCCGGGGGGACAGGGTCCCTCGAGCAGTACTTC. Translating it yields CASSPGGTGSLEQYF.

The V and J genes are TRBV9 and TRBJ2-1; perhaps TRBD1 as D (5 bases). The V gene's germline CDR1 is SGDLS and CDR2 YYNGEE. CDR3 length: 16 residues. V lost 3 bases and J lost 1, with 14 bases in between. The CDR3: CASSANAHRSYNEQFF. CDR3 nucleotide sequence: TGTGCCAGCAGCGCAAACGCCCACAGGTCCTACAATGAGCAGTTCTTC.